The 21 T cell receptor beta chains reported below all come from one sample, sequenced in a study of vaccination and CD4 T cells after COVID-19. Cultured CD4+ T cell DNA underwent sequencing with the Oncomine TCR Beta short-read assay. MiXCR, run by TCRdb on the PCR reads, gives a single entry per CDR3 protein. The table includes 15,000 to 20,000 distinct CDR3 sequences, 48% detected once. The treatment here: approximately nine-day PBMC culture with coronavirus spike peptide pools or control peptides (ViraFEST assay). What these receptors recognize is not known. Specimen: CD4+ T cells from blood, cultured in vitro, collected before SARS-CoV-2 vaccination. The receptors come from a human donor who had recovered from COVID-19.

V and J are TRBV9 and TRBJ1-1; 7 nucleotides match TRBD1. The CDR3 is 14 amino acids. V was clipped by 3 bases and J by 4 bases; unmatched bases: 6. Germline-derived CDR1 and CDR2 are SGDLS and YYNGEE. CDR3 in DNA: TGTGCCAGCAGCGGATACCCAGGGGGCACTGAAGCTTTCTTT. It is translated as CASSGYPGGTEAFF.

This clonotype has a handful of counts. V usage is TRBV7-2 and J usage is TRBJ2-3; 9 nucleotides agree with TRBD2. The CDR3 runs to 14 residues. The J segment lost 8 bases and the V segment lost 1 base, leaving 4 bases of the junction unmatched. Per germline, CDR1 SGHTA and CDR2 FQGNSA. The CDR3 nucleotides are TGTGCCAGCAGCTTAGGAGGCGGGAGGGGTACGCAGTATTTT. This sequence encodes CASSLGGGRGTQYF.

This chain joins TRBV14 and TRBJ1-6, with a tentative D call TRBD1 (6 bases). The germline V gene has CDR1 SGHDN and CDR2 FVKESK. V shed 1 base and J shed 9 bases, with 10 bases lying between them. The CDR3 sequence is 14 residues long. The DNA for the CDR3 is TGTGCCAGCAGCCAAGCTCAGGGGTTTTCACCCCTCCACTTT. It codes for CASSQAQGFSPLHF.

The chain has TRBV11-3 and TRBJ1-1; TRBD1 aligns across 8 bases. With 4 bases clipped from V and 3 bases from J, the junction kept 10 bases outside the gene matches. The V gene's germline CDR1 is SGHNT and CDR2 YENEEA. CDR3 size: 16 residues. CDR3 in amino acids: CASSSIFGTGDTEAFF. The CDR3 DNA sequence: TGTGCCAGCAGCTCGATATTCGGGACAGGAGACACTGAAGCTTTCTTT.

CDR3 in amino acids: CASSRDARSGNTIYF. CDR3 in DNA: TGTGCCAGTAGTAGGGACGCCCGATCTGGAAACACCATATATTTT. J is TRBJ1-3 and V is TRBV19; TRBD1 is a possible D gene (5 bases). Germline CDR1 is LNHDA and CDR2 is SQIVND (reference sequence). This CDR3 has 15 residues. Trimming stripped 4 bases from V and 1 base from J, with 11 bases between. The whole variable domain, filled in from reference TRBV19 and TRBJ1-3, reads DGGITQSPKYLFRKEGQNVTLSCEQNLNHDAMYWYRQDPGQGLRLIYYSQIVNDFQKGDIAEGYSVSREKKESFPLTVTSAQKNPTAFYLCASSRDARSGNTIYFGEGSWLTVV.

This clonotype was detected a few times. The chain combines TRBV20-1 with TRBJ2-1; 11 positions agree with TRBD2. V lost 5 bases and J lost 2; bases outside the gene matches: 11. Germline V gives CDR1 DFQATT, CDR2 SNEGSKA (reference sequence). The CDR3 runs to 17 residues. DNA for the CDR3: TGCAGTGCTCCCGAGAGTAGCGGGAGGGCCCCCTACAATGAGCAGTTCTTC. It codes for CSAPESSGRAPYNEQFF.

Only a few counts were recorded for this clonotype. This chain's CDR3 is CASSIDGSNQPQHF. CDR3 DNA sequence: TGTGCCAGCAGCATCGACGGCAGCAATCAGCCCCAGCATTTT. The chain recombines TRBV6-2 or TRBV6-3 with TRBJ1-5; unclear D gene. The length of the CDR3 is 14 residues. V lost 6 bases, J lost 1 base, and 10 bases lay in between. The germline CDR1 and CDR2 sequences are MNHEY and SVGEGT.

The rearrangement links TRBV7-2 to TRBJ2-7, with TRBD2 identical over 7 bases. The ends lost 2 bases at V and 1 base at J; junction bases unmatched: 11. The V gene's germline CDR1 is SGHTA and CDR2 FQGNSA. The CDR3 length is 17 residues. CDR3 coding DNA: TGTGCCAGCAGCTTAAGAGAGGGGACTATCTCATCCTACGAGCAGTACTTC. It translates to CASSLREGTISSYEQYF.

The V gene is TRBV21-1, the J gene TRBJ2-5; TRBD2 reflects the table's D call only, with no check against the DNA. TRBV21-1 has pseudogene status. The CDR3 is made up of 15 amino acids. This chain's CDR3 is CASSKVGQPQETQYF. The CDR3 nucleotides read TGTGCCAGCAGCAAAGTGGGCCAGCCCCAAGAGACCCAGTACTTC.

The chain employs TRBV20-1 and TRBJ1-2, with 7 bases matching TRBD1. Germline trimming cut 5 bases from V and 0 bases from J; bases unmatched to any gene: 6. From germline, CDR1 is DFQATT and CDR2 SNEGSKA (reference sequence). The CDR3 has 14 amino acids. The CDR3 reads CSADIGTANYGYTF. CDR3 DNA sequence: TGCAGTGCTGATATCGGGACAGCTAACTATGGCTACACCTTC.

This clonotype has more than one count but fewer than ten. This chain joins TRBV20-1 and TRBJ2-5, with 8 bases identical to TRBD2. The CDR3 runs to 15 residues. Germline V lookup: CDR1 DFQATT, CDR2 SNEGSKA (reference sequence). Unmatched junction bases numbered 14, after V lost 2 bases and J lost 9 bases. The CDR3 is CSARSPGLGALAQYF. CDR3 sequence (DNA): TGCAGTGCTAGATCACCGGGACTAGGGGCTTTGGCCCAGTACTTC.

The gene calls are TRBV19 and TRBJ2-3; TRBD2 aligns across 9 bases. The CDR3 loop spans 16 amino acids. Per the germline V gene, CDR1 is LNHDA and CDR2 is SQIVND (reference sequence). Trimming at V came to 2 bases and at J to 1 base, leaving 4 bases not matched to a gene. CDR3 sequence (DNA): TGTGCCAGTAGTATAAGCAGCGGGGGGCGCACAGATACGCAGTATTTT. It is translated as CASSISSGGRTDTQYF.

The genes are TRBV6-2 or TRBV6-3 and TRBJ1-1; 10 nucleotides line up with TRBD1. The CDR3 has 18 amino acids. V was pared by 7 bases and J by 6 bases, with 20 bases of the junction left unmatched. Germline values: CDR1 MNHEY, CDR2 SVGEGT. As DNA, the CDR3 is TGTGCCAGCACCTCCCCCTCAATAACCGGGACAGGGGTAGCTGAAGCTTTCTTT. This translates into CASTSPSITGTGVAEAFF.

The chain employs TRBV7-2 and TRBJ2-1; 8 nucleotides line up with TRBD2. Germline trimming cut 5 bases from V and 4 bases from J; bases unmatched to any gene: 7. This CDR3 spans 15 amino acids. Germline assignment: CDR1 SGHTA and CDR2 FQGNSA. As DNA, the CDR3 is TGTGCCAGCAGCCAGTCACTAGCGGCATACAATGAGCAGTTCTTC. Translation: CASSQSLAAYNEQFF. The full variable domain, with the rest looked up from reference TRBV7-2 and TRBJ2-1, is GAGVSQSPSNKVTEKGKDVELRCDPISGHTALYWYRQSLGQGLEFLIYFQGNSAPDKSGLPSDRFSAERTGGSVSTLTIQRTQQEDSAVYLCASSQSLAAYNEQFFGPGTRLTVL.

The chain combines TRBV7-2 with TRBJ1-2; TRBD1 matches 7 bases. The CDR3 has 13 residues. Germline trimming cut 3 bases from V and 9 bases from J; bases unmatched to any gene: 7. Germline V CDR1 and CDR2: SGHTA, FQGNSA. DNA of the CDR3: TGTGCCAGCAGCTTTGGTGGAGGGGGCAGCTACACCTTC. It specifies CASSFGGGGSYTF.

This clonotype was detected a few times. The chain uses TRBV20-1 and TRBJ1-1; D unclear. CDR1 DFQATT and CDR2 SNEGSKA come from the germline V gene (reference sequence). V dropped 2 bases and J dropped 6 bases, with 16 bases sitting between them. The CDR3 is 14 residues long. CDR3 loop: CSARTDVVVAEAFF. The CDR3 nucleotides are TGCAGTGCTAGAACCGACGTGGTGGTGGCTGAAGCTTTCTTT.

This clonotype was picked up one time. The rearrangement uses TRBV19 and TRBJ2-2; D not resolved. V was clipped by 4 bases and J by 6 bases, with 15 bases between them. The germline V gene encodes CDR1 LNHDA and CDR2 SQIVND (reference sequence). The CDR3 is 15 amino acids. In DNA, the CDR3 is TGTGCCAGTAGTAAGGAGTGGAGAAACGCCGGGGAGCTGTTTTTT. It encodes CASSKEWRNAGELFF.

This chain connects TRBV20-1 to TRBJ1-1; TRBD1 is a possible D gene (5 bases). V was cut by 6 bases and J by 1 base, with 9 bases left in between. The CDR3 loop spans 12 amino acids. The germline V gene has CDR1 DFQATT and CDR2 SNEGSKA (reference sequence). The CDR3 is CSASTANTEAFF. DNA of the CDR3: TGCAGTGCCTCGACAGCGAACACTGAAGCTTTCTTT.

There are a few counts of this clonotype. As DNA, the CDR3 is TGTGCCAGCAGCCTTGGGACAGGCCTAACGGGGGGCTATGGCTACACCTTC. It encodes CASSLGTGLTGGYGYTF. The chain recombines TRBV7-2 with TRBJ1-2; 8 positions match TRBD1. The CDR3 has 17 amino acids. CDR1 SGHTA and CDR2 FQGNSA come from the germline V gene. The ends lost 5 bases at V and 4 bases at J; junction bases unmatched: 15.

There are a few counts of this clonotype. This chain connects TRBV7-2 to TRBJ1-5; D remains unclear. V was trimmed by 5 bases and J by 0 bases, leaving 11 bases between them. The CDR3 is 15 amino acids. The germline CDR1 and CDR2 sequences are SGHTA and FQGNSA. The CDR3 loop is CASSPLFHSNQPQHF. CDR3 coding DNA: TGTGCCAGCAGCCCGCTTTTTCATAGCAATCAGCCCCAGCATTTT.

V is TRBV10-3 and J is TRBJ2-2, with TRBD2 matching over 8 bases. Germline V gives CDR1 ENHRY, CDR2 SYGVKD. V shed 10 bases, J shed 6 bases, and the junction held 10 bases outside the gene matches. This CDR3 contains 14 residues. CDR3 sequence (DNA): TGTGCCACAGGTCAGCGGGAGAGGGCCGGGGAGCTGTTTTTT. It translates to CATGQRERAGELFF.